The clone carrying this T cell receptor beta chain was observed many times. Its antigen is not identified. This record belongs to a study of T cells in Graves' hyperthyroidism and ophthalmopathy. General observations from the study: Blood also held most thyroid clonotypes expanded beyond 0.001.

Authors of the study amplified TCR beta CDR3 regions from RNA transcripts. Carried out on the TCR CDR3, a first-round RT-PCR used the HTBI primer set. TCRdb re-analysed the multiplex PCR reads in MiXCR, keeping a single row per CDR3 protein. The sample contains about 59,000 distinct CDR3 sequences, approximately 50% of which appear only once. The PBMCs were taken from approximately 9.7 ml of fresh peripheral blood. Trimming removed 0 bases at V and 6 bases at J, with 12 bases between. From germline, CDR1 is MGHRA and CDR2 YSYEKL. This CDR3 is 14 amino acids long. The chain is built from TRBV4-1 and TRBJ2-7, with D possibly matching TRBD1 (5 bases). Input material: blood. The source of this sequence is a woman between 55 and 75 years old with Graves' ophthalmopathy. CDR3 bases: TGCGCCAGCAGCCAAGATCAGGGTTTAGGCGAGCAGTACTTC. Its protein product is CASSQDQGLGEQYF.